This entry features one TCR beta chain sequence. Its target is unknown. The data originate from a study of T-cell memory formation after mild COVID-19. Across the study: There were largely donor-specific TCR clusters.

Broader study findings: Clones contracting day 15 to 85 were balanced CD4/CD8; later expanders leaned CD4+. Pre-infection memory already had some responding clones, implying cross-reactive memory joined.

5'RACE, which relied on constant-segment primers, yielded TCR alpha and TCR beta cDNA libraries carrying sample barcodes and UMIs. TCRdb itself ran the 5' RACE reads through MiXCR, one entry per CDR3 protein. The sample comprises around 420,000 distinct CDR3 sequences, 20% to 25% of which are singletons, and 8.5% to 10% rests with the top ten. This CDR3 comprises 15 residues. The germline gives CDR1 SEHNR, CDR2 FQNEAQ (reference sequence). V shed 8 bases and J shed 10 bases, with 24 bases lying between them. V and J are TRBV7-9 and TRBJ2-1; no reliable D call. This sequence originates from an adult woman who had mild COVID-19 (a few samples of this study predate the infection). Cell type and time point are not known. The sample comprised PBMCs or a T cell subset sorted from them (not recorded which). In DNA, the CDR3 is TGTGCCAGCGTCCCCCCGGAGACACGTGCCCGGGAGCAGTTCTTC. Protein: CASVPPETRAREQFF.